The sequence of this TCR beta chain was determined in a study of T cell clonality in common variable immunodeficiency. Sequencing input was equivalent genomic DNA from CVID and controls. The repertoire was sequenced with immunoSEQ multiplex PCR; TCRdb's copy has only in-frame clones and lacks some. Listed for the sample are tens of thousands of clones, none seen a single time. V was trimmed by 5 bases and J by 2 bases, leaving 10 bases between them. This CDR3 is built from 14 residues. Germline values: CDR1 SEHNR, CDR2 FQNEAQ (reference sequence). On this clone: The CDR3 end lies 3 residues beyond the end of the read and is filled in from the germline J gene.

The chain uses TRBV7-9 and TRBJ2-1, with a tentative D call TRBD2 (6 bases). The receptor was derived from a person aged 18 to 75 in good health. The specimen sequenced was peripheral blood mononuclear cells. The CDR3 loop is CASSPGGTYNEQFF. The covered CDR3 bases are TGTGCCAGCAGCCCTGGGGGGACCTACAATGAG. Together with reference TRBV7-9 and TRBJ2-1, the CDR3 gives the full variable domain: DTGVSQNPRHKITKRGQNVTFRCDPISEHNRLYWYRQTLGQGPEFLTYFQNEAQLEKSRLLSDRFSAERPKGSFSTLEIQRTEQGDSAMYLCASSPGGTYNEQFFGPGTRLTVL.